This TCR beta chain was sequenced for a study of T cells after posttransplantation cyclophosphamide. Whole-study results and caveats: Donor-recipient repertoire similarity was low at 1-2 months, rising over year one. Recipient CMV seropositivity and CMV reactivation strongly tracked TRB clonality.

Data came from immunoSEQ multiplex PCR; TCRdb stores just in-frame clones and leaves some out. Of 20,000 to 25,000 clones listed, approximately 98% are singletons. The naive gate required viable CD3+CD4+ or CD3+CD8+ cells with CCR7+CD45RA+CD45RO-CD95-CD27+CD28+ phenotype. The related graft donor's blood sample was taken on the day of bone marrow donation. As to this clone: Its specificity is not known.

This TCR was recovered from a man aged 45-65 years in good health, CMV-negative, and a related stem cell transplant donor. Sequencing was performed on naive CD4+ T cells sorted from PBMCs.

The CDR3, as DNA: TGTGCCAGCAGCGTCGGGACAGGGGGCCTTTATGGCTACACCTTC. Translating gives CASSVGTGGLYGYTF. The chain joins TRBV5-8 to TRBJ1-2; 12 nucleotides align to TRBD1. Trimming cost V 4 bases and J 5 bases; bases outside gene matches: 6. Germline-derived CDR1 and CDR2 are SGHTS and YDEGEE. CDR3 size: 15 residues.